The 20 T cell receptor beta chains reported below all come from one sample, sequenced in a study of T cells expressing NK-cell markers (dated by TCRdb to 2020 to 2022). Libraries were constructed by 5' RACE. Sequencing was carried out with an Illumina HiSeq 2000. TCRdb reprocessed the reads and provides one entry for every CDR3 protein sequence; no DNA is given. For this sample, the table gives 3,000 to 4,000 distinct CDR3 sequences. In total, the top ten clones hold about 90% of the sample. Sequencing was performed on blood T cells: a sorted CD56 or NKG2C T cell subset, CD4+ or CD8+ T cells, or bulk PBMC T cells (not recorded which). These receptors were taken from a man aged 18-70 years in good health.

The rearrangement links TRBV12-3 or TRBV12-4 to TRBJ2-1; TCRdb gives TRBD1 as the D gene, but with no DNA this cannot be confirmed. CDR3 length: 15 amino acids. The chain's CDR3 is CASRFGQGEYNEQFF.

V usage is TRBV29-1 and J usage is TRBJ2-5. This CDR3 is built from 14 residues. Germline V lookup: CDR1 SQVTM, CDR2 ANQGSEA. The CDR3 is CSVEDLRFVETQYF. The full variable domain, with the rest looked up from reference TRBV29-1 and TRBJ2-5, is SAVISQKPSRDICQRGTSLTIQCQVDSQVTMMFWYRQQPGQSLTLIATANQGSEATYESGFVIDKFPISRPNLTFSTLTVSNMSPEDSSIYLCSVEDLRFVETQYFGPGTRLLVL.

This sequence joins TRBV12-3 or TRBV12-4 and TRBJ2-1; absent DNA, TCRdb's TRBD1 call cannot be checked. The CDR3 covers 15 residues. The chain's CDR3 is CASSFYDSVNNEQFF.

The chain employs TRBV20-1 and TRBJ2-3; there is no DNA to check the TCRdb D call of TRBD2. CDR3 size: 18 residues. The germline gives CDR1 DFQATT, CDR2 SNEGSKA (reference sequence). CDR3 loop: CSARKTGGTTLGTDTQYF.

The V and J genes are TRBV12-3 or TRBV12-4 and TRBJ1-2. CDR3 size: 14 residues. CDR3 region: CASSRLLANYGYTF.

CDR3 amino acids: CASSVGTLSGEQYF. The chain combines TRBV9 with TRBJ2-7; TCRdb calls TRBD1, which cannot be checked without DNA. The CDR3 is made up of 14 amino acids. Germline V gives CDR1 SGDLS, CDR2 YYNGEE.

This chain joins TRBV18 and TRBJ1-6; the TCRdb D gene call, TRBD1, has no DNA to confirm it. The CDR3 covers 15 residues. Looked up from germline, CDR1 is KGHSH and CDR2 is LQKENI. The CDR3 spells CASSPPGQGLSPLHF.

The CDR3 sequence: CASGNRGLSTGELFF. This sequence joins TRBV2 and TRBJ2-2; as DNA is missing, the TRBD2 call by TCRdb cannot be tested. Germline assignment: CDR1 SNHLY and CDR2 FYNNEI. The CDR3 covers 15 residues.

This chain uses TRBV27 with TRBJ2-2; TCRdb names TRBD1, which stays unverified in the absence of DNA. The CDR3 is made up of 18 amino acids. The germline CDR1 and CDR2 sequences are MNHEY and SMNVEV (reference sequence). The CDR3 loop is CASSPLPRGPTNTGELFF.

This rearrangement joins TRBV19 to TRBJ2-3; the D gene TCRdb calls, TRBD1, cannot be checked with no DNA. This CDR3 is 14 amino acids long. Germline CDR1 is LNHDA and CDR2 is SQIVND (reference sequence). The CDR3 loop reads CASSSGTMTDTQYF.

V gene TRBV12-3 or TRBV12-4 combines with J gene TRBJ2-5; the D call from TCRdb, TRBD2, cannot be confirmed without DNA. The CDR3 contains 14 residues. CDR3 amino acids: CASSQREGKETQYF.

The rearrangement joins TRBV4-1 to TRBJ2-4. Germline V lookup: CDR1 MGHRA, CDR2 YSYEKL. The CDR3 spans 15 residues. CDR3 in amino acids: CASSQDSAELNIQYF.

V usage is TRBV11-1 and J usage is TRBJ2-6; the D call from TCRdb, TRBD2, cannot be confirmed without DNA. The germline gives CDR1 SGHAT, CDR2 FQDESV (reference sequence). This CDR3 comprises 19 residues. CDR3 in amino acids: CASSEITGPVRSGANVLTF. Full variable domain (missing parts from reference TRBV11-1 and TRBJ2-6): EAEVAQSPRYKITEKSQAVAFWCDPISGHATLYWYRQILGQGPELLVQFQDESVVDDSQLPKDRFSAERLKGVDSTLKIQPAELGDSAMYLCASSEITGPVRSGANVLTFGAGSRLTVL.

The rearrangement uses TRBV5-6 and TRBJ2-1; TCRdb reports TRBD2, a call that lacks DNA to check it against. Germline V CDR1 and CDR2: SGHDT, YYEEEE. The CDR3 extends over 14 amino acids. The CDR3 sequence: CASSLELGSHEQFF.

The chain couples TRBV30 to TRBJ2-2. This CDR3 is built from 11 residues. The germline gives CDR1 GTSNPN, CDR2 SVGIG (reference sequence). CDR3 region: CAWRVTGELFF.

The chain employs TRBV11-2 and TRBJ2-3; no DNA is available, so the TRBD1 call from TCRdb remains unchecked. This CDR3 has 15 residues. CDR1 SGHAT and CDR2 FQNNGV come from the germline V gene. This CDR3 reads CASSHRGRLADTQYF.

The V call is TRBV7-2, the J call TRBJ1-5; TCRdb picks TRBD1, but there is no DNA to check that call. Per the germline V gene, CDR1 is SGHTA and CDR2 is FQGNSA. This CDR3 is built from 14 residues. The CDR3 region is CASSPRQGNQPQHF.

V usage is TRBV20-1 and J usage is TRBJ2-5; TCRdb proposes TRBD2, but this gene call is untestable without DNA. The CDR3 consists of 13 residues. CDR1 and CDR2 from the germline V gene are DFQATT and SNEGSKA (reference sequence). CDR3 residues: CSARPTSWETQYF.

The genes are TRBV5-1 and TRBJ2-3; TCRdb returns TRBD2, unconfirmable since there is no DNA. The CDR3 loop spans 17 amino acids. Germline V gives CDR1 SGHRS, CDR2 YFSETQ. Here the CDR3 reads CASTLAGDPGGADTQYF.

J is TRBJ2-5 and V is TRBV5-4. CDR3 length: 13 residues. Germline CDR1 is SGHNT and CDR2 is YYREEE (reference sequence). CDR3: CASSLDRQETQYF.